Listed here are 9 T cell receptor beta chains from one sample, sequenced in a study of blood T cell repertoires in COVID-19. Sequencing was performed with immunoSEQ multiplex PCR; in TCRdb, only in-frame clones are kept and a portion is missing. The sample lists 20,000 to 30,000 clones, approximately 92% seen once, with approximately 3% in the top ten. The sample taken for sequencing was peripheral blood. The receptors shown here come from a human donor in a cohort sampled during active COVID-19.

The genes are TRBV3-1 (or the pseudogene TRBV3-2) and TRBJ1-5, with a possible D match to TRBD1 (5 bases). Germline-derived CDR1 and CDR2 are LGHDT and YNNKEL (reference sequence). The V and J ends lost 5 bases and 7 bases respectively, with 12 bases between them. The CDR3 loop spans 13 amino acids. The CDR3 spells CASSEGAGQPQHF. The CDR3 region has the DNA TGTGCCAGCAGCGAAGGGGCTGGGCAGCCCCAGCATTTT.

The CDR3 DNA follows: TGCGCCAGCCGGGGGTCCCAAAGGGACGAGCAGTACGTC. It yields the protein CASRGSQRDEQYV. The chain employs TRBV5-1 and TRBJ2-7; possible D gene TRBD2, 6 bases. The germline gives CDR1 SGHRS, CDR2 YFSETQ. Between the trimmed V and J ends, which lost 7 bases and 5 bases, there was a span of 16 bases. The CDR3 is made up of 13 amino acids.

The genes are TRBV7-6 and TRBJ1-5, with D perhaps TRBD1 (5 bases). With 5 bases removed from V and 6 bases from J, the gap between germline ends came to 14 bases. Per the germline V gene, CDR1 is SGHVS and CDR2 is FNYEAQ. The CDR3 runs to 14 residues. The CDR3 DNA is TGTGCCAGCAGCCGGGCTTCGGGGGGTCAGCCCCAGCATTTT. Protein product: CASSRASGGQPQHF.

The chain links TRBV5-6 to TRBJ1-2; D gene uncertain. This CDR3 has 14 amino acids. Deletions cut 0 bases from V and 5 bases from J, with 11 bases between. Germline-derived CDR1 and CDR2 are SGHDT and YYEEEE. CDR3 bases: TGTGCCAGCAGCTTGGGGCAGGTCCCTTATGGCTACACCTTC. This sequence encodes CASSLGQVPYGYTF. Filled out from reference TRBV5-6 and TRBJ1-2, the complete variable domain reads DAGVTQSPTHLIKTRGQQVTLRCSPKSGHDTVSWYQQALGQGPQFIFQYYEEEERQRGNFPDRFSGHQFPNYSSELNVNALLLGDSALYLCASSLGQVPYGYTFGSGTRLTVV.

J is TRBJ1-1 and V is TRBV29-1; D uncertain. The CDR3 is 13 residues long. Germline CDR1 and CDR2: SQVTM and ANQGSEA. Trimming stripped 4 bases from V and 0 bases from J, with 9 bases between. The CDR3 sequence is CSVVPLMNTEAFF. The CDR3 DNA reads TGCAGCGTTGTGCCACTAATGAACACTGAAGCTTTCTTT.

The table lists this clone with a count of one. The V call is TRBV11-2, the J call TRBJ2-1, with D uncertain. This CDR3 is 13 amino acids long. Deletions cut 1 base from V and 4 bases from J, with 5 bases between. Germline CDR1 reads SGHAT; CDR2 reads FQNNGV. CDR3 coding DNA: TGTGCCAGCAGCTTAGCCAGGTACAATGAGCAGTTCTTC. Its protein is CASSLARYNEQFF.

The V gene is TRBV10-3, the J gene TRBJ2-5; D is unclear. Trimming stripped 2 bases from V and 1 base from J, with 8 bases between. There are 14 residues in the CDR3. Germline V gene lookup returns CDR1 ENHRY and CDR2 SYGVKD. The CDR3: CAISEAATQETQYF. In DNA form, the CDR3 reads TGTGCCATCAGTGAGGCGGCAACCCAAGAGACCCAGTACTTC.

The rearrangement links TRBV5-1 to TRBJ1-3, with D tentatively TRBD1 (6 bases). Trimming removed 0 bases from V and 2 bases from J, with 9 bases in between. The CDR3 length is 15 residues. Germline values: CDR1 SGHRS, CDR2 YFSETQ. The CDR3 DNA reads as TGCGCCAGCAGCTTGGGTGAGGGGGCTGGAAACACCATATATTTT. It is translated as CASSLGEGAGNTIYF.

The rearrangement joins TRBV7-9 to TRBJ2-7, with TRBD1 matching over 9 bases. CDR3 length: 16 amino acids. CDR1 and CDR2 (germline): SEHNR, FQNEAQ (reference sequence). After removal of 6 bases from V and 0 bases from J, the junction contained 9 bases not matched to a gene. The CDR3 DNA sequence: TGTGCCAGCAGAATACCGGGACAGGGCGCCTCCTACGAGCAGTACTTC. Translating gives CASRIPGQGASYEQYF. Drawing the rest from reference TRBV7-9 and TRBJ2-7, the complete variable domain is DTGVSQNPRHKITKRGQNVTFRCDPISEHNRLYWYRQTLGQGPEFLTYFQNEAQLEKSRLLSDRFSAERPKGSFSTLEIQRTEQGDSAMYLCASRIPGQGASYEQYFGPGTRLTVT.